These T cell receptor beta chains were read from a single sample in a study of T cell repertoires in cytomegalovirus infection. TCRdb passed the reads through MiXCR, listing each CDR3 protein once. Found here are approximately 110,000 distinct CDR3 sequences, under 35% of them singletons; the top ten hold less than 45%. No antigen has been identified for these receptors. The specimen comprised CD8+ T cells from cultured PBMCs, sampled from culture after CMV antigen stimulation. All receptors derive from a human donor in good health (CMV status not recorded). Some clones in this sample may be carry-over from other donors' samples. CDR3s include the opening cysteine and the closing phenylalanine or tryptophan. The D gene is left open where the match is weak. For some rows the clone size is stated as once, few or many, or as a class when expanded; others skip it.

clone_size	v_call	d_call	j_call	cdr3_aa	cdr3_nt
-	TRBV9	TRBD2	TRBJ2-1	CASSGYGGGSSYNEQFF	TGTGCCAGCAGTGGGTACGGCGGGGGGTCCTCCTACAATGAGCAGTTCTTC
-	TRBV7-7	-	TRBJ2-5	CASSPQAETQYF	TGTGCTAGCAGCCCCCAGGCAGAGACCCAGTACTTC
-	TRBV6-2/TRBV6-3	TRBD1	TRBJ1-1	CASSWGQGGSEAFF	TGTGCCAGCAGTTGGGGACAGGGGGGCTCTGAAGCTTTCTTT
-	TRBV7-3	-	TRBJ2-7	CASSFRDEQYF	TGTGCCAGCAGCTTCCGGGACGAGCAGTACTTC
-	TRBV5-1	-	TRBJ2-1	CASSFRGSYNEQFF	TGCGCCAGCAGCTTCAGGGGTTCCTACAATGAGCAGTTCTTC
-	TRBV6-5	-	TRBJ1-1	CVSSYSKGWTEAFF	TGTGTCAGCAGTTACTCAAAGGGTTGGACTGAAGCTTTCTTT
few	TRBV4-2	-	TRBJ2-2	CASSQVGLPTGELFF	TGTGCCAGCAGCCAGGTGGGACTTCCCACCGGGGAGCTGTTTTTT
-	TRBV7-9	-	TRBJ1-5	CASSLTDTPRNQPQHF	TGTGCCAGCAGCTTAACGGACACGCCTCGGAATCAGCCCCAGCATTTT
-	TRBV12-3/TRBV12-4	-	TRBJ1-1	CASSPDSARAFF	TGTGCCAGCAGTCCGGACTCCGCCCGAGCTTTCTTT
-	TRBV7-9	TRBD1	TRBJ2-1	CASSPTGAVEQFF	TGTGCCAGCAGCCCTACAGGGGCGGTTGAGCAGTTCTTC
many	TRBV12-3/TRBV12-4	-	TRBJ2-5	CASSFVVETQYF	TGTGCCAGCAGTTTTGTGGTGGAGACCCAGTACTTC
many	TRBV6-6	-	TRBJ1-1	CASSYGVGTEAFF	TGTGCCAGCAGTTACGGGGTTGGCACTGAAGCTTTCTTT
few	TRBV4-1	TRBD1	TRBJ1-1	CASSYSRDREDGAFF	TGCGCCAGCAGCTATTCCCGGGACAGGGAGGATGGAGCTTTCTTT
few	TRBV11-2	-	TRBJ1-3	CASSNGRFSGNTIYF	TGTGCCAGCAGCAATGGCCGATTCTCTGGAAACACCATATATTTT
few	TRBV20-1	TRBD2	TRBJ2-3	CSARDYRGLGSTDTQYF	TGCAGTGCTAGAGATTATCGTGGACTAGGGAGCACAGATACGCAGTATTTT
few	TRBV7-6	TRBD1	TRBJ2-1	CASSLGDRSYNEQFF	TGTGCCAGCAGCTTAGGGGACAGGTCCTACAATGAGCAGTTCTTC
few	TRBV7-2	TRBD1	TRBJ1-1	CASSLNPGGTEAFF	TGTGCCAGCAGCTTAAACCCAGGGGGCACTGAAGCTTTCTTT
-	TRBV12-5	-	TRBJ1-2	CASGLSSGGDGYTF	TGTGCTAGTGGTTTGTCTTCGGGTGGGGACGGCTACACCTTC
few	TRBV6-1	-	TRBJ1-4	CASSVFYEPTEKLFF	TGTGCCAGCAGTGTCTTCTACGAACCCACGGAAAAACTGTTTTTT
-	TRBV6-6	-	TRBJ2-1	CASSYSRTPGNEQFF	TGTGCCAGCAGTTACTCGAGGACTCCAGGTAATGAGCAGTTCTTC
-	TRBV6-1	TRBD1	TRBJ2-7	CASSETETGGSYEQYF	TGTGCCAGCAGTGAAACGGAGACAGGGGGGTCCTACGAGCAGTACTTC
many	TRBV7-2	TRBD1	TRBJ2-1	CASSFWDRVLGNEQFF	TGTGCCAGCAGCTTTTGGGACAGGGTCCTCGGCAATGAGCAGTTCTTC
-	TRBV28	-	TRBJ1-6	CASSLGHLSNSPLHF	TGTGCCAGCAGTCTGGGACATCTTAGTAATTCACCCCTCCACTTT